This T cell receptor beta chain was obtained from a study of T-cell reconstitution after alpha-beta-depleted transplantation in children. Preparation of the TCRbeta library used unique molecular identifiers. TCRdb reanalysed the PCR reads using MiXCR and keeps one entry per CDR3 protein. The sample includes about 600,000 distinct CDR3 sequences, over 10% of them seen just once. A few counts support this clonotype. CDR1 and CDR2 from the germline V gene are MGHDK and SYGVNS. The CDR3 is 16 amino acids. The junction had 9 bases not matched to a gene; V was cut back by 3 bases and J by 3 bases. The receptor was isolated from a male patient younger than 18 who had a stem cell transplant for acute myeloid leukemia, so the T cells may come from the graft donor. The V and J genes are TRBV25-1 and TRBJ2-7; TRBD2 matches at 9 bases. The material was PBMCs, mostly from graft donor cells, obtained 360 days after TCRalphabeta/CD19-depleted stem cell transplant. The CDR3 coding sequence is TGTGCCAGCAGTGAGGGCGCGGCGGGAGGGGACTACGAGCAGTACTTC. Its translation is CASSEGAAGGDYEQYF.